The clone carrying this T cell receptor beta chain was seen at least ten times. Its antigen is currently unknown. V was cut by 4 bases and J by 15 bases, with 16 bases left in between. This CDR3 is 12 amino acids long. The germline gives CDR1 SEHNR, CDR2 FQNEAQ (reference sequence). These data originate in a study of prognosis after radiotherapy for stage I lung cancer. Study at large: The patients comprised 13 men and several women, spanning ages roughly 50 to 90 and having a median of 74.5 years. The tumors were adenocarcinoma in around 11 patients (squamous cell carcinoma in more than five).

General observations from the study: Reportedly, the usage of TRBV and TRBJ genes was not the same in patients with and without metastases.

It was by two-round multiplex PCR that TCR beta CDR3 was amplified from genomic DNA. Round one of PCR was performed, and it used primers specific to each TRBV and TRBJ gene. TCRdb re-called the multiplex PCR reads through MiXCR, storing one row per CDR3 protein. The sample records more than 30,000 distinct CDR3 sequences, around 40% being singletons. Sequenced here: PBMCs, sampled before or after stereotactic body radiation therapy (not recorded which). V gene TRBV7-9 combines with J gene TRBJ2-1; tentatively, D is TRBD2 (5 bases). The TCR originated in a donor aged 50 or older with non-small cell lung cancer. The CDR3 coding sequence is TGTGCCAGCAGCTCGGACTCCCGGTCGACGTTCTTC. This translates into CASSSDSRSTFF. The full variable domain, with the rest looked up from reference TRBV7-9 and TRBJ2-1, is DTGVSQNPRHKITKRGQNVTFRCDPISEHNRLYWYRQTLGQGPEFLTYFQNEAQLEKSRLLSDRFSAERPKGSFSTLEIQRTEQGDSAMYLCASSSDSRSTFFGPGTRLTVL.